The present T cell receptor (beta chain) was sequenced within a study of T cell responses to AZD1222 COVID-19 vaccine. General study results and limits: Among the donors, most were white British and more were female, and clonal diversity was possibly underestimated.

Generated by immunoSEQ multiplex PCR, the TCRdb table keeps only in-frame clones and is missing some. The sample lists about 150,000 clones; 80% to 95% were seen once. V shed 4 bases and J shed 3 bases, with 10 bases lying between them. This CDR3 is 13 amino acids long. Germline V gene data show CDR1 as SGHAT and CDR2 as FQNNGV. For this clone: No antigen is known for it.

The sequences come from peripheral blood, collected 28 days after the second AZD1222 dose. The receptor was isolated from an adult who received the AZD1222 COVID-19 vaccine. The chain links TRBV11-2 to TRBJ2-7; D is unclear. CDR3 sequence reads: CASSSGTNYEQYF. The CDR3 DNA reads TGTGCCAGCAGCTCCGGCACGAACTACGAGCAGTACTTC.